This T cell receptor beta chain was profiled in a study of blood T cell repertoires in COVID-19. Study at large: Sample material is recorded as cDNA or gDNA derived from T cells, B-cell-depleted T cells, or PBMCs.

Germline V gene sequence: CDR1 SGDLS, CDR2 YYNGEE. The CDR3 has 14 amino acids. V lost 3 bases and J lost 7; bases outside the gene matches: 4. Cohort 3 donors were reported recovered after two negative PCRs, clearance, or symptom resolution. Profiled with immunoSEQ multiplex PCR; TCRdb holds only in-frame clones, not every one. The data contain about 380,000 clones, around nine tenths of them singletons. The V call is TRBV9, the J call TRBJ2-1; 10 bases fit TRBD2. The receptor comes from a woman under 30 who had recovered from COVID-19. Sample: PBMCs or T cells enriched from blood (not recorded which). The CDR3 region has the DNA TGTGCCAGCAGCGAGCGGGGGGGTTTAAATGAGCAGTTCTTC. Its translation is CASSERGGLNEQFF.